Presented here are 3 T cell receptor beta chains from one specimen sequenced in a study of blood T cells in healthy people across ages. Together with a sample-barcoded 5' primer, a J-beta primer mix was included in a second PCR lasting about 7 to 11 cycles. Each CDR3 protein is one row after TCRdb ran MiXCR on the 5' RACE reads. Of around 990,000 distinct CDR3 sequences in the sample, roughly 24% were seen once. These data were likewise used in another study, on T cells of mothers and their children.

The sequenced material came from blood. The origin of the receptors is a girl between 2 and 10 years old in good health.

The V and J genes are TRBV28 and TRBJ2-5, with TRBD2 as a possible D gene (6 bases). The CDR3 contains 14 residues. Germline CDR1 MDHEN, CDR2 SYDVKM. V lost 5 bases and J 4 bases, leaving 14 bases between the germline ends. For the CDR3, the DNA is TGTGCCAGCAGTCTCGCGGGAACCTTAGAGACCCAGTACTTC. Residues: CASSLAGTLETQYF.

The chain employs TRBV29-1 and TRBJ2-7, with D possibly TRBD1 on 6 matching bases. The CDR3 extends over 12 amino acids. Germline values: CDR1 SQVTM, CDR2 ANQGSEA. With 7 bases removed from V and 2 bases from J, the gap between germline ends came to 12 bases. The CDR3 here is CSARTVTYEQYF. CDR3 DNA sequence: TGCAGCGCGAGGACAGTCACCTACGAGCAGTACTTC.

In its sample, this clonotype was seen a few times. V is TRBV6-5 and J is TRBJ1-4, with D possibly matching TRBD1 (6 bases). Germline-derived CDR1 and CDR2 are MNHEY and SVGAGI. Trimming removed 1 base at V and 7 bases at J, with 10 bases between. CDR3 length: 14 residues. The CDR3 loop reads CASSYWGAREKLFF. CDR3 in DNA: TGTGCCAGCAGTTACTGGGGGGCGCGTGAAAAACTGTTTTTT.